Here is one T cell receptor (beta chain) with its context. This CDR3 region has 16 residues. Germline values: CDR1 SGHTA, CDR2 FQGNSA. V was trimmed by 5 bases and J by 2 bases, leaving 18 bases between them. This entry comes from a study of blood T cell repertoires in COVID-19. Study summary: Samples representing acute and convalescent COVID-19 were sourced from the United States, Italy and Spain.

Per the study methods: For nucleated cells, counts were estimated from reference gene primer amplification. Here immunoSEQ multiplex PCR was the method, and the copy in TCRdb shows in-frame clones only, minus some. That table gives V, J and clone size, and the DNA gave D and trimming. The profile shows about 210,000 clones, around four fifths of them singletons. This clonotype was sampled from a woman in her forties or fifties with acute or convalescent COVID-19. What was sequenced was peripheral blood. This rearrangement joins TRBV7-2 to TRBJ1-2; maybe TRBD1 (6 bases). The CDR3 DNA reads as TGTGCCAGCAGCCCCCGAGGGGGGGCGGTGAACTATGGCTACACCTTC. Its translation is CASSPRGGAVNYGYTF.